This T cell receptor beta chain was captured in a study of tumor-infiltrating lymphocytes in primary liver carcinoma. Whole-study context: Sample yields of productive TCRbeta reads, ranging from roughly 3.5 to 8 million, were similar across tissue types. Overall study results and limits: Roughly 7.5-24% of top clones, and no more, occurred in all five tumor regions. Compared with tumor region pairs, tumor-adjacent and tumor-blood pairs overlapped less.

The CDR3 totals 17 residues. The germline gives CDR1 SQVTM, CDR2 ANQGSEA. Co-extracting RNA and DNA was done with about 18-33 mg of unsorted bulk tissue as input. In every tumor sample, viable tumor cells made up over 80%. With a constant-region primer, TCR beta cDNA was made from around 530 ng of total RNA. Amplification in three nested multiplex PCR rounds with slightly modified ARM-PCR gave rise to TCR beta libraries. TRBV1-TRBV30 forward primers paired with a C-beta reverse primer drove the first two PCR rounds, 10 cycles each. TCRdb called the multiplex PCR reads again in MiXCR, with one record for every CDR3 protein. The table lists roughly 91,000 distinct CDR3 sequences, approximately 71% of them singletons. As regards this clonotype: Its antigen is not known. One end of the junction varies from germline; a read error may be responsible.

The sequencing input was liver tumor tissue from sampling region 5. Subset indicated: tumor region T5, tumor centre. The clonotype was recovered from a woman aged 60-70 years with primary liver carcinoma and hepatitis B virus infection. The chain couples TRBV29-1 to TRBJ2-2, with 11 nucleotides matching TRBD2. This CDR3 is CCVEADGSGRDHGELFF. The CDR3 DNA reads as TGCTGCGTTGAGGCAGATGGTAGCGGGAGGGATCACGGGGAGCTGTTTTTT.